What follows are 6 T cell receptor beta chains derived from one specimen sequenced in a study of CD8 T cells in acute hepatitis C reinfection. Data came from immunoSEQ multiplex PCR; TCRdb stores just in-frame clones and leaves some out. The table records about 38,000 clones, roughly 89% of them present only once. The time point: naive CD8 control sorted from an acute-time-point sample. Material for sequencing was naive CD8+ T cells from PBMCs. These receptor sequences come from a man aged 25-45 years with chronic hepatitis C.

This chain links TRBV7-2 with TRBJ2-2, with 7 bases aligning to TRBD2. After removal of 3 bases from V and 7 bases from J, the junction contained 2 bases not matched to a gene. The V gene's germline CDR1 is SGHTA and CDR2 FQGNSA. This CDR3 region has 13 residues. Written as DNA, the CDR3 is TGTGCCAGCAGCTTGGGAGGGAGCGGGGAGCTGTTTTTT. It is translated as CASSLGGSGELFF.

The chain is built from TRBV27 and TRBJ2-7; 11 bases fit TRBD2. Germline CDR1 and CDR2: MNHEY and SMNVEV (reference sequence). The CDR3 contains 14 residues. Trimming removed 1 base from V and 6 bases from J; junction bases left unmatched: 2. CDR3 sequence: CASSLFLAGGEQYF. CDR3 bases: TGTGCCAGCAGTTTATTTCTAGCGGGAGGCGAGCAGTACTTC.

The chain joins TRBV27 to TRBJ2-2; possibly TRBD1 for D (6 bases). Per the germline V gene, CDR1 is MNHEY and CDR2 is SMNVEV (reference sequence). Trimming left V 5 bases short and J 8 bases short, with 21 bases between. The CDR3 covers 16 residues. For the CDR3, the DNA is TGTGCCAGCAGTCTCTCGTTGTTGGACAGTTTAGGGGAGCTGTTTTTT. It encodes CASSLSLLDSLGELFF.

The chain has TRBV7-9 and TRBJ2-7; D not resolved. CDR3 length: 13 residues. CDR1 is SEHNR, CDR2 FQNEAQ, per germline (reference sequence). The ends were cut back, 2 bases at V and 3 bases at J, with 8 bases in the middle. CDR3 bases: TGTGCCAGCAGCTTACCCTCCAGCTACGAGCAGTACTTC. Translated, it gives CASSLPSSYEQYF.

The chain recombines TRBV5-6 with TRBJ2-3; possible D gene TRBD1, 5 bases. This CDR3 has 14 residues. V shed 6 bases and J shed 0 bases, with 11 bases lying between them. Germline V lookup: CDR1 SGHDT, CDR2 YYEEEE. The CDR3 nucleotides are TGTGCCAGCACCTGGACAAGCAGCACAGATACGCAGTATTTT. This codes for CASTWTSSTDTQYF.

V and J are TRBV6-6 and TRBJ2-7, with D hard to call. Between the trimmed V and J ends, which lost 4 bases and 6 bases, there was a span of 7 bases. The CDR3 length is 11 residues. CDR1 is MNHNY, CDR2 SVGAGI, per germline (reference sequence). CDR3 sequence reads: CASSSMSEQYF. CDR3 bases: TGTGCCAGCAGTTCCATGTCCGAGCAGTACTTC.